This T cell receptor beta chain was profiled in a study of blood T cell repertoires in COVID-19. Clones were sequenced by immunoSEQ multiplex PCR, and TCRdb holds only the in-frame ones, with some missing. The data show 80,000 to 90,000 clones, with over 75% seen just once and approximately 3% held by the top ten. CDR3 length: 15 amino acids. Trimming cost V 5 bases and J 7 bases; bases outside gene matches: 5. Germline V gene lookup returns CDR1 MNHEY and CDR2 SVGAGI. The TCR originated in a woman of 80 years or more with COVID-19, enrolled during active disease. This sequence joins TRBV6-5 and TRBJ2-1, with TRBD2 matching over 13 bases. Input material: peripheral blood. DNA for the CDR3: TGTGCCAGCAGTCACACTAGCGGGAGGGGGAATGAGCAGTTCTTC. As protein: CASSHTSGRGNEQFF.